The T cell receptor (beta chain) described here comes from a study of T cells in localized non-small cell lung cancer. The CDR3 loop spans 15 amino acids. V lost 4 bases and J lost 2; bases outside the gene matches: 6. Looked up from germline, CDR1 is SGHVS and CDR2 is FQNEAQ. Produced via immunoSEQ multiplex PCR; TCRdb's table is partial and in-frame only. Among about 25,000 clones listed, about nine tenths were seen once. Sequences were derived from peripheral blood mononuclear cells, sampled before any cancer treatment. V usage is TRBV7-8 and J usage is TRBJ2-7, with TRBD1 identical over 9 bases. The TCR sequence derives from a woman aged 35 to 70 with stage III lung adenocarcinoma. CDR3 sequence: CASSSDRGLTYEQYF. In DNA form, the CDR3 reads TGTGCCAGCAGCTCCGACAGGGGGTTAACCTACGAGCAGTACTTC.